A selection of T cell receptor beta chains follows, all from one sample in a study of graft-versus-host responses after intestinal transplantation. Only in-frame clones appear in the TCRdb table, and some are missing; sequencing was by immunoSEQ multiplex PCR. The sample includes approximately 82,000 clones, about 93% of them seen just once. These TCRs are of unknown antigen specificity. Here the sequenced sample was unstimulated CD8+ T cells sorted from spleen or lymph node cells, taken before transplant. The receptors here all came from a human donor who was the organ donor for an intestinal transplant. The CDR3 runs from the conserved cysteine through the conserved F or W.

V gene	J gene	CDR3 protein
TRBV6-5	TRBJ2-1	CASSYSGQEYNEQFF
TRBV19	TRBJ1-2	CASSITGANYGYTF
TRBV21-1	TRBJ2-7	CASSTPGIAGGPSYEQYF
TRBV5-5	TRBJ1-2	CASSAAGQGLLYGYTF
TRBV27	TRBJ2-2	CASSLGWGPTGFTGELFF
TRBV13	TRBJ2-1	CASSLGRRGNEQFF
TRBV28	TRBJ2-3	CASSLYRPSTDTQYF
TRBV5-1	TRBJ2-1	CASSLEPGGYNEQFF
TRBV28	TRBJ1-2	CASSPDGLYGYTF
TRBV6-6	TRBJ2-3	CASSYAPPGDPDTQYF
TRBV7-8	TRBJ1-5	CASSTDPYQPQHF